This passage covers 15 T cell receptor beta chains from one sample sequenced in a study of shared clonotypes between healthy human individuals. Produced via immunoSEQ multiplex PCR; TCRdb's table is partial and in-frame only. This table has 2.3 million or so clones, over 85% appearing once. Sequenced sample: naive CD4+ T cells from PBMCs. Subset here: CD45RA+ positively selected. The receptors shown here come from a young man in good health. Some clones in this sample may be carry-over from other donors' samples.

The chain is built from TRBV4-3 and TRBJ2-7; D is perhaps TRBD2 (5 bases). Germline CDR1 LGHNA, CDR2 YSLEER. V gave up 0 bases and J gave up 0 bases, with 9 bases separating them. This CDR3 spans 15 amino acids. CDR3 in DNA: TGCGCCAGCAGCCAAGATTCTGACTACTCCTACGAGCAGTACTTC. This encodes CASSQDSDYSYEQYF.

Notes on this clone: In the same sample, other DNA sequences code for this CDR3. The CDR3 spells CASSLGQGGQPQHF. CDR3 in DNA: TGTGCCAGCAGTTTAGGGCAGGGGGGACAGCCCCAGCATTTT. The chain uses TRBV28 and TRBJ1-5; 7 positions agree with TRBD1. CDR3 length: 14 residues. CDR1 MDHEN and CDR2 SYDVKM come from the germline V gene. With V trimmed by 2 bases and J by 7 bases, 5 bases remained unmatched. The full variable domain, completed using reference TRBV28 and TRBJ1-5, is DVKVTQSSRYLVKRTGEKVFLECVQDMDHENMFWYRQDPGLGLRLIYFSYDVKMKEKGDIPEGYSVSREKKERFSLILESASTNQTSMYLCASSLGQGGQPQHFGDGTRLSIL.

The J gene is TRBJ1-4, the V gene TRBV5-1; D might be TRBD1 (5 bases). The germline gives CDR1 SGHRS, CDR2 YFSETQ. CDR3 length: 16 amino acids. V gave up 0 bases and J gave up 1 base, with 10 bases separating them. The CDR3 protein is CASSLALGGTNEKLFF. As DNA, the CDR3 is TGCGCCAGCAGCTTGGCCCTCGGGGGAACTAATGAAAAACTGTTTTTT.

The chain recombines TRBV28 with TRBJ1-3, with D perhaps matching TRBD1 (5 bases). Germline values: CDR1 MDHEN, CDR2 SYDVKM. This CDR3 spans 14 amino acids. V lost 5 bases and J 2 bases, leaving 10 bases between the germline ends. In DNA, the CDR3 is TGTGCCAGCAGTATGGGGGGGACTGGAAACACCATATATTTT. The encoded protein is CASSMGGTGNTIYF.

J is TRBJ2-7 and V is TRBV28; D gene uncertain. Trimming took off 2 bases at V and 2 bases at J, with 13 bases between the two ends. The CDR3 runs to 15 residues. The germline CDR1 and CDR2 sequences are MDHEN and SYDVKM. The CDR3 is CASSLPQSTAYEQYF. The CDR3 DNA reads TGTGCCAGCAGTTTACCACAGTCGACTGCCTACGAGCAGTACTTC.

On this clone itself: The same CDR3 can be traced to other DNA sequences in this sample. The CDR3 sequence: CASSLGQYNEQFF. The CDR3, as DNA: TGTGCCAGCAGCTTAGGACAGTACAATGAGCAGTTCTTC. The chain carries TRBV7-9 and TRBJ2-1; a weak D match, TRBD1 (5 bases). Germline V gives CDR1 SEHNR, CDR2 FQNEAQ (reference sequence). V lost 1 base, J lost 4 bases, and 5 bases lay in between. This CDR3 has 13 residues.

This sequence joins TRBV7-2 and TRBJ1-1; no reliable D call. The CDR3 contains 16 residues. Germline V gene lookup returns CDR1 SGHTA and CDR2 FQGNSA. Between the trimmed V and J ends, which lost 1 base and 0 bases, there was a span of 12 bases. The CDR3 loop is CASSLVGVRLNTEAFF. DNA of the CDR3: TGTGCCAGCAGCTTAGTCGGGGTCAGACTGAACACTGAAGCTTTCTTT.

The CDR3 DNA is TGCGCCAGCAGCGCCCCGGGACAGGGTTTGAACACTGAAGCTTTCTTT. Protein: CASSAPGQGLNTEAFF. V is TRBV5-1 and J is TRBJ1-1; 9 positions agree with TRBD1. Germline CDR1 SGHRS, CDR2 YFSETQ. This CDR3 spans 16 amino acids. With V trimmed by 4 bases and J by 0 bases, 7 bases remained unmatched.

The rearrangement links TRBV5-1 to TRBJ1-4; 7 nucleotides match TRBD1. Trimming at V came to 0 bases and at J to 8 bases, leaving 7 bases not matched to a gene. The CDR3 contains 15 residues. CDR1 SGHRS and CDR2 YFSETQ come from the germline V gene. CDR3 coding DNA: TGCGCCAGCAGCTTGGACGGGACAGCAAAAGAAAAACTGTTTTTT. Its translation is CASSLDGTAKEKLFF.

V is TRBV5-4 and J is TRBJ2-5; 8 nucleotides match TRBD2. V trimming: 4 bases; J trimming: 5 bases; junction bases outside the gene matches: 16. This CDR3 is built from 17 residues. Germline loops: CDR1 SGHNT, CDR2 YYREEE (reference sequence). The CDR3 here is CASSGQGSGSRDETQYF. The DNA for the CDR3 is TGTGCCAGCAGCGGACAAGGGAGCGGGAGTAGGGATGAGACCCAGTACTTC.

The rearrangement uses TRBV29-1 and TRBJ2-1; 11 bases are shared with TRBD2. CDR1 is SQVTM and CDR2 is ANQGSEA in the germline V gene. The junction had 3 bases not matched to a gene; V was cut back by 7 bases and J by 7 bases. The CDR3 sequence is 12 residues long. The CDR3 DNA is TGCAGCGGACTAGCGGGGACTAATGAGCAGTTCTTC. This encodes CSGLAGTNEQFF.

The V call is TRBV29-1, the J call TRBJ1-5; no definite D call. With 4 bases removed from V and 7 bases from J, the gap between germline ends came to 14 bases. This CDR3 region has 13 residues. Germline V CDR1 and CDR2: SQVTM, ANQGSEA. This CDR3 reads CSVGRSREQPQHF. The DNA of the CDR3 is TGCAGCGTTGGACGTTCCCGAGAGCAGCCCCAGCATTTT.

The chain links TRBV29-1 to TRBJ2-7; 11 bases agree with TRBD1. Germline CDR1 reads SQVTM; CDR2 reads ANQGSEA. Unmatched junction bases numbered 12, after V lost 5 bases and J lost 3 bases. CDR3 length: 16 residues. The CDR3 sequence is CSVRGRTGGRGYEQYF. CDR3 sequence (DNA): TGCAGCGTTAGGGGCCGGACAGGGGGCCGCGGCTACGAGCAGTACTTC.

The chain employs TRBV29-1 and TRBJ2-5; no clear D gene. Germline CDR1 SQVTM, CDR2 ANQGSEA. The V and J ends lost 4 bases and 4 bases respectively, with 13 bases between them. CDR3 length: 13 residues. The CDR3 sequence: CSVGPAKRETQYF. The CDR3 nucleotides are TGCAGCGTTGGTCCGGCTAAGCGAGAGACCCAGTACTTC.

The DNA of the CDR3 is TGTGCCAGCGCCCGCGTCATCCCACCTAGCTATGGCTACACCTTC. Its translation: CASARVIPPSYGYTF. J is TRBJ1-2 and V is TRBV2, with D unclear. The CDR3 length is 15 residues. V was clipped by 8 bases and J by 4 bases, with 20 bases between them. Germline V gene data show CDR1 as SNHLY and CDR2 as FYNNEI.